What follows are 29 T cell receptor beta chains derived from one specimen sequenced in a study of radiotherapy plus CTLA-4 blockade in lung cancer. Profiled with immunoSEQ multiplex PCR; TCRdb holds only in-frame clones, not every one. Of some 80,000 clones listed, approximately 80% are singletons. The sequencing here drew on peripheral blood, taken from a patient treated with radiotherapy plus ipilimumab. Every receptor here comes from a human donor with non-small cell lung cancer who had stable disease on radiotherapy plus ipilimumab.

The J gene is TRBJ2-7, the V gene TRBV7-6, with D hard to call. The V end lost 7 bases, the J end lost 2 bases, and 15 bases lay between the germline ends. Germline CDR1 reads SGHVS; CDR2 reads FNYEAQ. The CDR3 is 14 amino acids. CDR3 sequence reads: CASTIKRRAYEQYF. Here the CDR3 DNA reads TGTGCCAGCACCATAAAACGACGGGCCTACGAGCAGTACTTC.

This chain uses TRBV19 with TRBJ2-2; D may be TRBD1 (6 bases). This CDR3 contains 15 residues. V lost 7 bases and J 4 bases, leaving 16 bases between the germline ends. Germline CDR1 LNHDA, CDR2 SQIVND (reference sequence). This CDR3 is CASIYRESGTGELFF. The CDR3 coding sequence is TGTGCCAGTATTTACAGGGAATCGGGCACCGGGGAGCTGTTTTTT.

The chain combines TRBV27 with TRBJ1-5; D is perhaps TRBD1 (5 bases). V was shortened by 1 base and J by 3 bases, with 13 bases between the two germline ends. Germline assignment: CDR1 MNHEY and CDR2 SMNVEV (reference sequence). The length of the CDR3 is 16 residues. As DNA, the CDR3 is TGTGCCAGCAGTTTATTTGCGGGGGGTGTCAATCAGCCCCAGCATTTT. This codes for CASSLFAGGVNQPQHF.

The chain couples TRBV18 to TRBJ1-1; no clear D. The CDR3 runs to 12 residues. Germline V gene sequence: CDR1 KGHSH, CDR2 LQKENI. V lost 3 bases to trimming and J lost 5 bases, with 7 bases between them. CDR3 bases: TGTGCCAGCTCACCGGCGAATACTGAAGCTTTCTTT. Translating it yields CASSPANTEAFF.

The CDR3 DNA is TGTGCCAGCAGTCAGGACAGGGACTATGGCTACACCTTC. It translates to CASSQDRDYGYTF. The J gene is TRBJ1-2, the V gene TRBV28; 8 bases match TRBD1. The CDR3 length is 13 residues. Germline CDR1 MDHEN, CDR2 SYDVKM. The V gene end was trimmed by 5 bases and the J gene end by 3 bases; junction bases not matched to a gene: 2.

This clone is a singleton in its sample. The gene calls are TRBV2 and TRBJ1-5; no firm D call. The CDR3 length is 14 residues. Trimming took off 4 bases at V and 4 bases at J, with 11 bases between the two ends. Germline lookup yields CDR1 SNHLY and CDR2 FYNNEI. The CDR3 DNA sequence: TGTGCCAGCAGTGGGGTTATGGCGAATCAGCCCCAGCATTTT. Translated, it gives CASSGVMANQPQHF. Drawing the rest from reference TRBV2 and TRBJ1-5, the complete variable domain is EPEVTQTPSHQVTQMGQEVILRCVPISNHLYFYWYRQILGQKVEFLVSFYNNEISEKSEIFDDQFSVERPDGSNFTLKIRSTKLEDSAMYFCASSGVMANQPQHFGDGTRLSIL.

The chain combines TRBV30 with TRBJ1-2, with D uncertain. The germline V gene encodes CDR1 GTSNPN and CDR2 SVGIG (reference sequence). Trimming took 2 bases from V and 6 from J, leaving 13 bases between them. The CDR3 covers 13 residues. The CDR3 loop is CAWSTRSGNGYTF. The CDR3 DNA sequence: TGTGCCTGGAGTACGCGGTCGGGGAATGGCTACACCTTC. The complete variable domain, with remaining parts taken from reference TRBV30 and TRBJ1-2, reads SQTIHQWPATLVQPVGSPLSLECTVEGTSNPNLYWYRQAAGRGLQLLFYSVGIGQISSEVPQNLSASRPQDRQFILSSKKLLLSDSGFYLCAWSTRSGNGYTFGSGTRLTVV.

The chain combines TRBV25-1 with TRBJ1-2; D is possibly TRBD1 (6 bases). This CDR3 region has 14 residues. Deletions cut 0 bases from V and 7 bases from J, with 12 bases between. The V gene's germline CDR1 is MGHDK and CDR2 SYGVNS. CDR3: CASSEYLGGAGYTF. CDR3 coding DNA: TGTGCCAGCAGTGAATATTTGGGGGGCGCTGGCTACACCTTC.

The gene calls are TRBV30 and TRBJ1-2; tentative D call: TRBD1 (5 bases). V gave up 3 bases and J gave up 4 bases, with 15 bases separating them. This CDR3 is 14 amino acids long. Germline loops: CDR1 GTSNPN, CDR2 SVGIG (reference sequence). The DNA for the CDR3 is TGTGCCTGGAGATCTTCAGGGTCAGGCTATGGCTACACCTTC. This gives the protein CAWRSSGSGYGYTF. The complete variable domain, with remaining parts taken from reference TRBV30 and TRBJ1-2, reads SQTIHQWPATLVQPVGSPLSLECTVEGTSNPNLYWYRQAAGRGLQLLFYSVGIGQISSEVPQNLSASRPQDRQFILSSKKLLLSDSGFYLCAWRSSGSGYGYTFGSGTRLTVV.

This clone was recorded once. The chain recombines TRBV18 with TRBJ2-1; TRBD2 matches at 9 bases. This CDR3 spans 16 amino acids. J gave up 5 bases and V 1 base, and 6 bases lay outside the gene matches. Looked up from germline, CDR1 is KGHSH and CDR2 is LQKENI. The CDR3 sequence: CASSPLPGTSNNEQFF. In DNA form, the CDR3 reads TGTGCCAGCTCACCACTCCCCGGGACTAGCAACAATGAGCAGTTCTTC.

The rearrangement links TRBV27 to TRBJ2-7; 8 nucleotides align to TRBD1. Germline CDR1 reads MNHEY; CDR2 reads SMNVEV (reference sequence). CDR3 size: 14 residues. V lost 6 bases, J lost 3 bases, and 7 bases stayed unmatched. The CDR3 here is CASSLSGQVYEQYF. The CDR3 DNA reads TGTGCCAGCAGCCTCTCGGGACAGGTCTACGAGCAGTACTTC.

The genes are TRBV7-9 and TRBJ1-2; 8 bases match TRBD1. Germline V gene lookup returns CDR1 SEHNR and CDR2 FQNEAQ (reference sequence). The length of the CDR3 is 14 residues. With 5 bases clipped from V and 3 bases from J, the junction kept 5 bases outside the gene matches. CDR3 nucleotide sequence: TGTGCCAGCAGCGCCGGACAGGGCTACTATGGCTACACCTTC. It yields the protein CASSAGQGYYGYTF.

J is TRBJ1-1 and V is TRBV5-1; D not certain. This CDR3 has 15 residues. CDR1 is SGHRS and CDR2 is YFSETQ in the germline V gene. V was shortened by 4 bases and J by 7 bases, with 20 bases between the two germline ends. The CDR3 loop is CASSVSAGSMHEAFF. CDR3 bases: TGCGCCAGCAGCGTATCTGCAGGCTCGATGCATGAAGCTTTCTTT.

The chain recombines TRBV19 with TRBJ1-5, with D tentatively TRBD1 (6 bases). This CDR3 region has 16 residues. Germline V CDR1 and CDR2: LNHDA, SQIVND (reference sequence). The V and J ends lost 3 bases and 6 bases respectively, with 18 bases between them. The CDR3 region has the DNA TGTGCCAGTAGTATTCTGCGTACAGGGTTTAGTCAGCCCCAGCATTTT. Amino acids: CASSILRTGFSQPQHF.

The chain couples TRBV19 to TRBJ2-7; 9 bases line up with TRBD2. This CDR3 is built from 16 residues. Looked up from germline, CDR1 is LNHDA and CDR2 is SQIVND (reference sequence). The V segment lost 5 bases and the J segment 2 bases; nucleotides outside the gene matches: 10. CDR3 DNA: TGTGCCAGTAGTGTCGCTAGCGGGGCCCTAACCTACGAGCAGTACTTC. Encoded protein: CASSVASGALTYEQYF.

The chain has TRBV4-2 and TRBJ2-7; TRBD2 matches at 14 bases. The CDR3 is 19 residues long. V lost 4 bases to trimming and J lost 2 bases; unmatched junction nucleotides: 13. CDR1 is LGHNA, CDR2 YNFKEQ, per germline. CDR3 region: CASSRDGTSGSQGTYEQYF. As DNA, the CDR3 is TGTGCCAGCAGCCGCGACGGGACTAGCGGGAGTCAGGGCACCTACGAGCAGTACTTC.

The chain is built from TRBV28 and TRBJ1-6; D is unresolved. This CDR3 comprises 13 residues. Trimming cost V 6 bases and J 14 bases, with 17 bases left between them. Germline CDR1 and CDR2: MDHEN and SYDVKM. The CDR3 is CASRLTVIGALHF. The CDR3 region has the DNA TGTGCCAGCAGGCTCACAGTAATTGGGGCCCTCCACTTT.

This clone was recorded only once. This chain links TRBV7-3 with TRBJ2-1; 9 bases are shared with TRBD2. The trim removed 4 bases at V and 6 bases at J, leaving 7 bases unmatched. Germline loops: CDR1 SGHTA, CDR2 FQGTGA. The CDR3 totals 15 residues. Here the CDR3 reads CASSSEGLASNEQFF. DNA for the CDR3: TGTGCCAGCAGCTCCGAGGGACTAGCAAGCAATGAGCAGTTCTTC. Based on the CDR3 plus reference TRBV7-3 and TRBJ2-1, the full variable domain is GAGVSQTPSNKVTEKGKYVELRCDPISGHTALYWYRQSLGQGPEFLIYFQGTGAADDSGLPNDRFFAVRPEGSVSTLKIQRTERGDSAVYLCASSSEGLASNEQFFGPGTRLTVL.

The chain is built from TRBV7-2 and TRBJ1-6; no reliable D call. The germline V gene encodes CDR1 SGHTA and CDR2 FQGNSA. V gave up 1 base and J gave up 9 bases, with 13 bases separating them. The CDR3 covers 15 residues. Written as DNA, the CDR3 is TGTGCCAGCAGCTTAGTCGGGGATTCGGGTTCACCCCTCCACTTT. This translates into CASSLVGDSGSPLHF.

The table lists this clone with a count of one. V usage is TRBV2 and J usage is TRBJ2-5; D ambiguous. CDR3 length: 12 amino acids. The V gene's germline CDR1 is SNHLY and CDR2 FYNNEI. With 8 bases removed from V and 3 bases from J, the gap between germline ends came to 10 bases. The CDR3 is CASAAWKETQYF. DNA for the CDR3: TGTGCCAGCGCGGCCTGGAAAGAGACCCAGTACTTC.

This clone was found once. The chain recombines TRBV6-1 with TRBJ2-7; D tentatively reads TRBD1 or TRBD2 (5 bases each). The CDR3 spans 15 residues. V was pared by 6 bases and J by 2 bases, with 17 bases between. The germline V gene has CDR1 MNHNS and CDR2 SASEGT. As DNA, the CDR3 is TGTGCCAGCAGCTGGGGACCCGCCGGTCCCTACGAGCAGTACTTC. Residues: CASSWGPAGPYEQYF.

V gene TRBV9 combines with J gene TRBJ1-5; D gene unclear. Between the trimmed V and J ends, which lost 8 bases and 0 bases, there was a span of 9 bases. The CDR3 contains 13 residues. CDR1 SGDLS and CDR2 YYNGEE come from the germline V gene. This CDR3 reads CARGKYSNQPQHF. CDR3 coding DNA: TGTGCCAGGGGGAAGTATAGCAATCAGCCCCAGCATTTT.

This rearrangement joins TRBV19 to TRBJ2-7; D is undetermined. CDR3 length: 12 residues. Between the trimmed V and J ends, which lost 5 bases and 2 bases, there was a span of 7 bases. Germline V lookup: CDR1 LNHDA, CDR2 SQIVND (reference sequence). CDR3 loop: CASSVGPYEQYF. As DNA, the CDR3 is TGTGCCAGTAGTGTCGGACCCTACGAGCAGTACTTC.

This sequence joins TRBV11-2 and TRBJ2-7, with 11 nucleotides matching TRBD2. The CDR3 length is 15 residues. Germline V CDR1 and CDR2: SGHAT, FQNNGV. Germline trimming cut 5 bases from V and 3 bases from J; bases unmatched to any gene: 6. For the CDR3, the DNA is TGTGCCAGCAGCGCTACCACTAGCGGGAGCTACGAGCAGTACTTC. Translated, it gives CASSATTSGSYEQYF.

This clone was picked up one time. The chain joins TRBV5-4 to TRBJ2-2; unclear D gene. Trimming left V 4 bases short and J 4 bases short, with 14 bases between. Germline CDR1 and CDR2: SGHNT and YYREEE (reference sequence). The CDR3 length is 15 residues. CDR3 nucleotide sequence: TGTGCCAGCAGCCCGGGCCCTACCCCCACCGGGGAGCTGTTTTTT. This codes for CASSPGPTPTGELFF.

V and J are TRBV2 and TRBJ2-5; no clear D gene. The CDR3 spans 11 residues. Germline V lookup: CDR1 SNHLY, CDR2 FYNNEI. Trimming removed 4 bases at V and 3 bases at J, with 3 bases between. The CDR3 reads CASSVEETQYF. The CDR3 DNA reads TGTGCCAGCAGTGTGGAAGAGACCCAGTACTTC.

The chain is built from TRBV4-2 and TRBJ2-7; no clear D gene. In germline, CDR1 is LGHNA, CDR2 YNFKEQ. The V and J ends lost 5 bases and 0 bases respectively, with 11 bases between them. The CDR3 loop spans 14 amino acids. Written as DNA, the CDR3 is TGTGCCAGCAGCATTCGGGCTAGCTCCTACGAGCAGTACTTC. Translated, it gives CASSIRASSYEQYF.

J is TRBJ2-2 and V is TRBV10-3; D tentatively reads TRBD1 or TRBD2 (6 bases each). Germline V gene sequence: CDR1 ENHRY, CDR2 SYGVKD. This CDR3 spans 15 amino acids. The V end was cut by 11 bases, the J end by 7 bases, with 23 bases between. CDR3 in amino acids: CASNRRGAKIGELFF. CDR3 sequence (DNA): TGTGCCTCCAACAGGAGGGGGGCAAAAATCGGGGAGCTGTTTTTT.

The gene calls are TRBV27 and TRBJ2-2; no firm D call. The germline V gene encodes CDR1 MNHEY and CDR2 SMNVEV (reference sequence). V dropped 3 bases and J dropped 1 base, with 6 bases sitting between them. CDR3 length: 14 amino acids. Written as DNA, the CDR3 is TGTGCCAGCAGTTTTACGAGGAACACCGGGGAGCTGTTTTTT. It encodes CASSFTRNTGELFF.